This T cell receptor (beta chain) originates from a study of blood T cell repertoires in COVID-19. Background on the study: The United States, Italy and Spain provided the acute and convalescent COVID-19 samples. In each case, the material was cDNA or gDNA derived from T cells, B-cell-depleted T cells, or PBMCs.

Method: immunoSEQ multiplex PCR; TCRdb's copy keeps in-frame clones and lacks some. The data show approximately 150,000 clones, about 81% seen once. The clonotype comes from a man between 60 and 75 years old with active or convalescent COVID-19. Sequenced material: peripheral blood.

CDR3: CASSLSPATSGFYEQYF. For the CDR3, the DNA is TGTGCCAGCAGTTTAAGTCCAGCGACTAGCGGCTTCTACGAGCAGTACTTC. The chain uses TRBV28 and TRBJ2-7, with 9 positions matching TRBD2. The germline V gene encodes CDR1 MDHEN and CDR2 SYDVKM. The ends lost 2 bases at V and 3 bases at J; junction bases unmatched: 11. The CDR3 has 17 amino acids. The whole variable domain, filled in from reference TRBV28 and TRBJ2-7, reads DVKVTQSSRYLVKRTGEKVFLECVQDMDHENMFWYRQDPGLGLRLIYFSYDVKMKEKGDIPEGYSVSREKKERFSLILESASTNQTSMYLCASSLSPATSGFYEQYFGPGTRLTVT.